Below are 9 T cell receptor beta chains sequenced from a single sample in a study of identical twins. TCRdb fed the 5' RACE reads into MiXCR, producing one record per CDR3 protein. The table records some 96,000 distinct CDR3 sequences, 5.9% of them present only once. What was sequenced was memory T cells sorted from blood. The receptors shown here come from a woman between 45 and 65 years old in good health.

This clonotype was picked up many times. This chain uses TRBV16 with TRBJ2-7, with 8 nucleotides matching TRBD2. Germline V gene lookup returns CDR1 KGHSY and CDR2 FQNENV. V shed 0 bases and J 4 bases; nucleotides not matched to a gene: 8. The CDR3 totals 16 residues. CDR3 amino acids: CASSQSVASGSYEQYF. CDR3 nucleotide sequence: TGTGCCAGCAGCCAATCAGTGGCGAGCGGGAGTTACGAGCAGTACTTC. Supplemented by reference TRBV16 and TRBJ2-7, the full variable domain reads GEEVAQTPKHLVRGEGQKAKLYCAPIKGHSYVFWYQQVLKNEFKFLISFQNENVFDETGMPKERFSAKCLPNSPCSLEIQATKLEDSAVYFCASSQSVASGSYEQYFGPGTRLTVT.

This clonotype has ten or more counts. The V call is TRBV20-1, the J call TRBJ2-5, with 9 positions matching TRBD2. There are 15 residues in the CDR3. Germline trimming cut 6 bases from V and 5 bases from J; bases unmatched to any gene: 13. CDR1 is DFQATT and CDR2 is SNEGSKA in the germline V gene (reference sequence). CDR3 DNA sequence: TGCAGTGCCGATCCGCGGGAGGGCCTGCCCGAGACCCAGTACTTC. This encodes CSADPREGLPETQYF.

This clonotype has a handful of counts. The rearrangement links TRBV3-1 to TRBJ2-7; D is undetermined. V lost 3 bases and J 2 bases, leaving 11 bases between the germline ends. Germline-derived CDR1 and CDR2 are LGHDT and YNNKEL (reference sequence). The CDR3 runs to 14 residues. Here the CDR3 reads CASSQTQQAYEQYF. CDR3 DNA: TGTGCCAGCAGCCAGACCCAGCAGGCCTACGAGCAGTACTTC.

This clonotype came up many times. CDR3 sequence: CSAPGRGMGETQYF. The CDR3 bases are TGCAGTGCTCCCGGTCGGGGGATGGGGGAGACCCAGTACTTC. The rearrangement uses TRBV20-1 and TRBJ2-5, with D maybe TRBD2 (6 bases). The CDR3 spans 14 residues. Germline V lookup: CDR1 DFQATT, CDR2 SNEGSKA (reference sequence). The V end lost 5 bases, the J end lost 5 bases, and 18 bases lay between the germline ends.

This clonotype was counted many times. For the CDR3, the DNA is TGTGCCAGCAGCCCAAGATCAGTAATGGAGCCCGGGGAGCTGTTTTTT. As protein: CASSPRSVMEPGELFF. The chain combines TRBV5-6 with TRBJ2-2; D call uncertain. Trimming cost V 4 bases and J 6 bases, with 19 bases left between them. CDR1 and CDR2 (germline): SGHDT, YYEEEE. The CDR3 has 16 residues.

This clonotype was observed many times. V is TRBV9 and J is TRBJ1-3; 7 positions agree with TRBD1. Germline CDR1 and CDR2: SGDLS and YYNGEE. Trimming took 4 bases from V and 2 from J; bases not matched to a gene: 15. This CDR3 contains 18 residues. The CDR3 DNA reads TGTGCCAGCAGCCCTACCGGACCGGGACAGTCTACTGGAAACACCATATATTTT. It translates to CASSPTGPGQSTGNTIYF.

The chain is built from TRBV5-5 and TRBJ1-1, with 8 bases that match TRBD1. The CDR3 consists of 16 residues. Germline CDR1 is SGHKS and CDR2 is YYEKEE (reference sequence). Trimming took 4 bases from V and 6 from J; bases not matched to a gene: 14. The CDR3 sequence is CASSPSPNIQGAEAFF. The CDR3 region has the DNA TGTGCCAGCAGCCCGTCACCGAACATACAGGGGGCTGAAGCTTTCTTT.

This clonotype was detected only a few times. The chain has TRBV5-1 and TRBJ2-1; D is possibly TRBD2 (6 bases). V was trimmed by 2 bases and J by 5 bases, leaving 14 bases between them. The CDR3 consists of 15 residues. Per the germline V gene, CDR1 is SGHRS and CDR2 is YFSETQ. The CDR3, as DNA: TGCGCCAGCAGCTTATCGGAGGGTCTCGACAATGAGCAGTTCTTC. This sequence encodes CASSLSEGLDNEQFF.

This clonotype appeared many times. The chain combines TRBV7-9 with TRBJ1-1, with 9 bases fitting TRBD1. The CDR3 contains 14 residues. V was pared by 11 bases and J by 0 bases, with 7 bases of the junction left unmatched. CDR1 and CDR2 (germline): SEHNR, FQNEAQ (reference sequence). The CDR3 sequence: CAGGRTGVNTEAFF. Here the CDR3 DNA reads TGTGCCGGGGGACGGACAGGGGTGAACACTGAAGCTTTCTTT.